Listed here is a single TCR beta chain. What it binds is not known. Cultured CD4+ T cell DNA underwent sequencing with the Oncomine TCR Beta short-read assay. Using its own MiXCR run on the PCR reads, TCRdb lists one record per CDR3 protein. The table shows fewer than 30,000 distinct CDR3 sequences, with around 40% occurring only once. Trimming removed 10 bases from V and 2 bases from J; junction bases left unmatched: 11. There are 14 residues in the CDR3. Germline loops: CDR1 MNHEY, CDR2 SVGEGT. These data originate in a study of vaccination and CD4 T cells after COVID-19. Study in general: Testing by nasal swab PCR showed convalescent patients to be SARS-CoV-2 positive; nine were mild and one was severe.

General study findings and limits: Only relatively few convalescent patients were studied, and early post-infection timepoints were not analyzed.

As for time point: late sampling 161 to 241 days after vaccination in a few convalescent patients. The treatment is: approximately 9-day PBMC culture with coronavirus spike peptide pools or control peptides (ViraFEST assay). V gene TRBV6-2 or TRBV6-3 combines with J gene TRBJ2-7; 7 positions match TRBD2. The receptor's source is a human donor who had recovered from COVID-19. Sequencing was performed on CD4+ T cells from blood, cultured in vitro, taken about 7 months after SARS-CoV-2 vaccination. This CDR3 is CATLPGRVPYEQYF. The CDR3 DNA follows: TGTGCCACCTTGCCAGGGAGGGTCCCCTACGAGCAGTACTTC.